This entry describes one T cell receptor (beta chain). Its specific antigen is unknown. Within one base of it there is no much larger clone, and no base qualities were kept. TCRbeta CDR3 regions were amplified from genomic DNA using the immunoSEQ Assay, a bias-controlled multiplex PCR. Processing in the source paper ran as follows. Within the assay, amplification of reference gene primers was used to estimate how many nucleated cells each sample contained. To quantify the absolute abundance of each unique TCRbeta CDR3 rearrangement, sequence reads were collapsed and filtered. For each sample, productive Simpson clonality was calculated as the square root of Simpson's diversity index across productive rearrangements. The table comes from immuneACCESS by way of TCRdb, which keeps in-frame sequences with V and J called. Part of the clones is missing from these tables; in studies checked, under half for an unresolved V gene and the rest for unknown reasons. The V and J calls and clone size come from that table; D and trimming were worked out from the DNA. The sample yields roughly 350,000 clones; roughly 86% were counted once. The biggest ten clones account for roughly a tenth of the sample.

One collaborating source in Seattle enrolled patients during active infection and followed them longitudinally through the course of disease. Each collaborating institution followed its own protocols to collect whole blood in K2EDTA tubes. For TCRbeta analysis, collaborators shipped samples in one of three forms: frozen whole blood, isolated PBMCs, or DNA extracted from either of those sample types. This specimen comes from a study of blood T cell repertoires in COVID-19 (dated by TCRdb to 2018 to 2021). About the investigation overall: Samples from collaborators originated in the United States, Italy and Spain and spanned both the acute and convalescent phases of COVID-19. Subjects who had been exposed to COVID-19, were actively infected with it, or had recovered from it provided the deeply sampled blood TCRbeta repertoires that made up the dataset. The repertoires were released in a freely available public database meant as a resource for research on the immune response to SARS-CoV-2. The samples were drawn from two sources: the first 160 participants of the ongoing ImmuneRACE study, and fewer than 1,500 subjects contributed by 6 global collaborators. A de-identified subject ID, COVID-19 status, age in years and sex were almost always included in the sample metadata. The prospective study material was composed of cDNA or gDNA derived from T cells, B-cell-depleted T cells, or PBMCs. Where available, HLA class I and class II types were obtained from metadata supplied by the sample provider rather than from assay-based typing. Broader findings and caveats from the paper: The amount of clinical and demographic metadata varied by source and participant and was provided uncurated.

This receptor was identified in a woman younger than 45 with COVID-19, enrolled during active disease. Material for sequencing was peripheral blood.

At the DNA level, the sequence is TGTGCCACCAGCAGAGGGGACAGTTTCAATCAGCCCCAGCATTTT. Its translation reads: CATSRGDSFNQPQHF. Here the chain combines TRBV15 and TRBJ1-5, with 7 bases in between that match TRBD1. CDR1 and CDR2 were assigned from the germline V gene (reference sequence) as LNHNV and YYDKDF. V is cut back by 1 base and J by 3 bases, with 3 bases in the junction unmatched. From cysteine to phenylalanine, the CDR3 is 15 amino acids long. Only the CDR3 part of the read is kept: 45 bases, read in frame from the first base.